Listed below are T cell receptor beta chains from one sample, sequenced in a study of T cell responses to AZD1222 COVID-19 vaccine. Measured with immunoSEQ multiplex PCR; TCRdb has only the in-frame clones, and not every one. The table has some 150,000 clones, approximately 90% seen once; the top ten hold 2.5% to 3%. This material consisted of peripheral blood, taken on day 0 of MenACWY control vaccination. The receptor source for this set is an adult in good health. Each CDR3 is given with its conserved first and last residue. The D gene is left open where the match is weak. The listing skips clone size in some rows; elsewhere it reads once, few, many or a size class.

clone_size | j_call | d_call | v_call | cdr3_length | cdr3_aa | cdr3_nt
NA | TRBJ2-1 | NA | TRBV15 | 14 | CATSSWEVTGEQFF | TGTGCCACCAGCAGTTGGGAGGTAACAGGTGAGCAGTTCTTC
NA | TRBJ2-2 | TRBD2 | TRBV24-1 | 19 | CATSDLRASGSFNTGELFF | TGTGCCACCAGTGATTTGAGGGCTAGCGGGAGTTTTAACACCGGGGAGCTGTTTTTT
once | TRBJ1-1 | NA | TRBV28 | 12 | CASRITGTSAFF | TGTGCCAGCAGGATCACAGGGACGTCAGCTTTCTTT
NA | TRBJ1-1 | NA | TRBV5-1 | 14 | CASSGGLTRPEAFF | TGCGCCAGCAGCGGGGGTCTTACCCGGCCTGAAGCTTTCTTT
NA | TRBJ2-7 | TRBD1 | TRBV27 | 15 | CASRGTGQTHYEQYF | TGTGCCAGCAGGGGGACAGGGCAAACACACTACGAGCAGTACTTC
NA | TRBJ1-1 | NA | TRBV5-6 | 12 | CASSLSPSQAFF | TGTGCCAGCAGCTTAAGTCCCAGTCAAGCTTTCTTT
once | TRBJ2-2 | NA | TRBV27 | 14 | CASSLSLRHGELFF | TGTGCCAGCAGTTTATCGCTCCGTCACGGAGAGCTGTTTTTT
NA | TRBJ1-5 | TRBD1 | TRBV12-3/TRBV12-4 | 13 | CASSTTGVQPQHF | TGTGCCAGCAGTACGACAGGGGTTCAGCCCCAGCATTTT
NA | TRBJ1-2 | NA | TRBV12-3/TRBV12-4 | 12 | CASSEAGFGYTF | TGTGCCAGCAGCGAAGCAGGGTTTGGCTACACCTTC
once | TRBJ1-2 | NA | TRBV7-8 | 13 | CASSLEPNYGYTF | TGTGCCAGCAGCTTAGAACCTAACTATGGCTACACCTTC
NA | TRBJ2-2 | TRBD1 | TRBV7-3 | 15 | CASSLRAGGTGELFF | TGTGCCAGCAGCTTAAGGGCAGGGGGAACCGGGGAGCTGTTTTTT
NA | TRBJ2-7 | TRBD1 | TRBV30 | 14 | CAWRHQGAPYEQYF | TGTGCCTGGAGGCACCAGGGGGCCCCCTACGAGCAGTACTTC
NA | TRBJ2-7 | NA | TRBV6-1 | 13 | CASSEWMGYEQYF | TGTGCCAGCAGTGAATGGATGGGCTACGAGCAGTACTTC
NA | TRBJ2-1 | NA | TRBV30 | 14 | CAWSVRRHLHEQFF | TGTGCCTGGAGTGTACGTCGACATTTACATGAGCAGTTCTTC
NA | TRBJ2-5 | NA | TRBV3-1/TRBV3-2 | 11 | CASSQLETQYF | TGTGCCAGCAGCCAACTGGAGACCCAGTACTTC
NA | TRBJ1-1 | NA | TRBV7-3 | 13 | CASSFSPQTGAFF | TGTGCCAGCAGCTTCTCTCCCCAGACGGGAGCTTTCTTT
NA | TRBJ1-2 | TRBD1 | TRBV27 | 15 | CASSPRGQINYGYTF | TGTGCCAGCAGTCCGAGGGGACAGATAAACTATGGCTACACCTTC